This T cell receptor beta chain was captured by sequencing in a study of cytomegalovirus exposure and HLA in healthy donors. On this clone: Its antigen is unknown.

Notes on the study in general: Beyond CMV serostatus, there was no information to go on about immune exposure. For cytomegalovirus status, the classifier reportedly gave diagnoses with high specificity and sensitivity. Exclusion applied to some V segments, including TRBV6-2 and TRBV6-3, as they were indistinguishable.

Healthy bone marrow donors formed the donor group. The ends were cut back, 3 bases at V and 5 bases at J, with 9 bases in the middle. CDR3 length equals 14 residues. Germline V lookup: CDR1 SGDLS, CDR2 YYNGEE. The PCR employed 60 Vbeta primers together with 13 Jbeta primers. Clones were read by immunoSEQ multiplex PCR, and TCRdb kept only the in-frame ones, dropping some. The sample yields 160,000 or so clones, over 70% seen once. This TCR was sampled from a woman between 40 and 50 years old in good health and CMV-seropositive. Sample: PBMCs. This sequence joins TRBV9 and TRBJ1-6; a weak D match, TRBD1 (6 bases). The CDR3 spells CASSGTANNSPLHF. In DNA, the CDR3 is TGTGCCAGCAGCGGGACAGCCAATAATTCACCCCTCCACTTT.